The present T cell receptor beta chain was sequenced within a study of TIL therapy for anti-PD-1-resistant metastatic lung cancer. Whole-study results and caveats: TIL cultures after expansion showed higher clonality and lower diversity than baseline tumor (median about 6% vs 30%). Many TIL product clones were absent from baseline tumor, suggesting clonal contraction.

Trimming shortened V by 7 bases and J by 0 bases, and 10 bases separated the two germline ends. This CDR3 comprises 14 residues. The germline CDR1 and CDR2 sequences are MNHNS and SASEGT. Stated time point: pre-treatment sample, taken before nivolumab and TIL therapy. The tumor samples were excised metastases, mostly pleural nodules or supraclavicular lymph nodes. Progressing patients received lymphodepletion, expanded TIL infusion and IL-2. This was the immunoSEQ v3 assay. Each library reached some 2 million read pairs, or about 5-6.5 million at deep level. Clones were read by immunoSEQ multiplex PCR, and TCRdb kept only the in-frame ones, dropping some. The sample shows about 50,000 clones, 71% of them seen only once. As for this clone: Its target is not known.

The chain recombines TRBV6-1 with TRBJ1-5; D gene uncertain. The source material was tumor tissue, sampled at baseline. The TCR sequence derives from a person aged 25-80 years with non-small cell lung cancer. CDR3 sequence: CASIQASSNQPQHF. For the CDR3, the DNA is TGTGCCAGCATCCAGGCTTCTAGCAATCAGCCCCAGCATTTT.